The rows below give T cell receptor beta chains drawn from one sample of a study of regulatory T cells in long-lasting Graves disease. One entry per CDR3 protein results from TCRdb running MiXCR on the multiplex PCR reads. The sample has 560,000 or so distinct CDR3 sequences, roughly 15% seen once. The same data also contributed to another study, on T cells in Graves' hyperthyroidism and ophthalmopathy.

The input for sequencing was peripheral blood mononuclear cells (PBMCs), taken at new diagnosis, from a patient treated with antithyroid drugs. The origin of the receptors is a man between 18 and 35 years old with Graves disease. Both conserved end residues are part of each CDR3. The D gene is left open where the match is weak. Where a row states a size, it is once, few, many or the class of an expanded clone; other rows omit it.

J gene | D gene | CDR3 length | V gene | clone size | CDR3 protein | CDR3 DNA
TRBJ2-1 | TRBD2 | 15 | TRBV19 | NA | CASSMMLAGYNEQFF | TGTGCCAGTAGTATGATGTTAGCGGGTTATAATGAGCAGTTCTTC
TRBJ1-1 | NA | 11 | TRBV20-1 | NA | CSASKNTEAFF | TGCAGTGCTAGCAAGAACACTGAAGCTTTCTTT
TRBJ1-5 | NA | 12 | TRBV3-1 | many | CASSQVGQPQHF | TGTGCCAGCAGCCAAGTGGGTCAGCCCCAGCATTTT
TRBJ2-7 | NA | 14 | TRBV28 | many | CASSTGTQPYEQYF | TGTGCCAGCAGCACCGGGACCCAACCCTACGAGCAGTACTTC
TRBJ1-2 | TRBD1 | 15 | TRBV4-2 | few | CASSQENRGNYGYTF | TGTGCCAGCAGCCAGGAAAACAGGGGAAACTATGGCTACACCTTC
TRBJ2-5 | TRBD1 | 16 | TRBV12-3/TRBV12-4 | NA | CASSLGTGALQETQYF | TGTGCCAGCAGTTTAGGGACAGGGGCCCTTCAAGAGACCCAGTACTTC
TRBJ1-1 | NA | 14 | TRBV20-1 | NA | CSARGGGTNTEAFF | TGCAGTGCTAGAGGTGGGGGCACGAACACTGAAGCTTTCTTT
TRBJ2-1 | NA | 13 | TRBV30 | many | CAWSVTGYNEQFF | TGTGCCTGGAGTGTAACGGGGTATAATGAGCAGTTCTTC
TRBJ1-3 | TRBD1 | 15 | TRBV28 | NA | CASIHGTGSGNTIYF | TGTGCCAGCATTCACGGGACAGGCTCTGGAAACACCATATATTTT
TRBJ2-7 | NA | 14 | TRBV20-1 | many | CSAPVGSGGREQYF | TGCAGTGCTCCCGTCGGGAGCGGAGGGCGCGAGCAGTACTTC
TRBJ1-3 | NA | 15 | TRBV4-1 | NA | CASSLGPSAGNTIYF | TGCGCCAGCAGCCTAGGCCCATCTGCGGGAAACACCATATATTTT
TRBJ2-7 | NA | 13 | TRBV4-1 | few | CASSPNSEYEQYF | TGCGCCAGCAGCCCGAATTCAGAGTACGAGCAGTACTTC
TRBJ2-5 | TRBD2 | 16 | TRBV20-1 | NA | CSARDQGGSEGETQYF | TGCAGTGCTAGAGATCAGGGCGGGAGTGAAGGGGAGACCCAGTACTTC
TRBJ1-4 | TRBD1 | 16 | TRBV5-1 | NA | CASSLAPGQGSEKLFF | TGCGCCAGCAGCTTGGCACCGGGACAGGGATCTGAAAAACTGTTTTTT
TRBJ2-1 | NA | 16 | TRBV28 | many | CASTLRTGYLHNEQFF | TGTGCCAGCACCTTACGAACGGGGTACCTCCACAATGAGCAGTTCTTC
TRBJ2-5 | NA | 15 | TRBV12-5 | NA | CASGLGTAYQETQYF | TGTGCTAGTGGTTTGGGGACGGCGTACCAAGAGACCCAGTACTTC
TRBJ2-3 | NA | 15 | TRBV28 | many | CASSFGTQAADTQYF | TGTGCCAGCAGTTTCGGGACTCAGGCGGCAGATACGCAGTATTTT